This T cell receptor beta chain was recovered during a study of OX40 agonist ivuxolimab in advanced cancers. About the research overall: Partial responses occurred in Three dose-escalation patients, one with hepatocellular carcinoma and two with cutaneous melanoma. Whole-study results and caveats: There was clonal expansion of CD4+ and CD8+ blood T cells by week 6 at 0.1 to 3.0 mg/kg. Some patients without response likewise showed low normalized clonal expansion.

Between the trimmed V and J ends, which lost 3 bases and 2 bases, there was a span of 10 bases. This CDR3 region has 14 residues. Germline V gives CDR1 MNHNS, CDR2 SASEGT. Note on this clone: What it binds is unknown.

Clones were sequenced by immunoSEQ multiplex PCR, and TCRdb holds only the in-frame ones, with some missing. Of 9,500 to 12,000 clones detected, around 80% appear once; the ten largest clones hold 8% to 10%. The source is an adult with an advanced solid tumor such as melanoma, head and neck, liver or kidney cancer. The sequences come from CD4+ or CD8+ T cells sorted from blood, collected in a trial of the OX40 agonist ivuxolimab. The chain couples TRBV6-1 to TRBJ1-2; D gene unclear. The CDR3 coding sequence is TGTGCCAGCAGTGAGCGGGTAACCAACTATGGCTACACCTTC. Translation: CASSERVTNYGYTF.